This record looks at one T cell receptor beta chain sequence and its context. Its specificity is unknown. The sample originates from a study of blood T cells in healthy people across ages. About the research overall: T cells yielded about one barcoded beta molecule per two cells through template switching.

The use of a sample-barcoded 5' primer and a J-beta primer mix characterized a second PCR of roughly 6 to 11 cycles. There were at least 3 million CDR3-containing paired-end reads obtained from each sample. Using its own MiXCR run on the 5' RACE reads, TCRdb lists one record per CDR3 protein. This sample yields 800,000 to 900,000 distinct CDR3 sequences, of which about 62% are seen a single time; 25% to 35% belongs to the top ten. Broader study findings: Per million T cells, the diversity of TCR beta decreased roughly linearly as age advanced.

The TCR sequence derives from a man aged 25 to 40 in good health. Input material: blood.

DNA for the CDR3: TGTGCCAGCAGCCAGTGGGACAGCCAAGAGACCCAGTACTTC. It translates to CASSQWDSQETQYF. This rearrangement joins TRBV4-2 to TRBJ2-5; TRBD1 agrees at 7 bases. The germline V gene encodes CDR1 LGHNA and CDR2 YNFKEQ. The CDR3 covers 14 residues. J gave up 1 base and V 3 bases, and 2 bases lay outside the gene matches.